The clone carrying this TCR beta chain is a singleton in its sample. Per germline, CDR1 SGHRS and CDR2 YFSETQ. Unmatched junction bases numbered 9, after V lost 4 bases and J lost 7 bases. CDR3 length equals 15 residues. Only in-frame clones appear in the TCRdb table, and some are missing; sequencing was by immunoSEQ multiplex PCR. The sample consists of about 730,000 clones, just under 75% of them appearing once. The entry originates in a study of shared clonotypes between healthy human individuals. The clonotype originates from a woman aged 30 to 39 in good health. Sequencing input: memory CD4+ T cells sorted from blood. Regarding subset: CD45RA-negative fraction. The chain uses TRBV5-1 and TRBJ2-7; TRBD2 aligns across 12 bases. CDR3 amino acids: CASSQRLAGAKEQYF. CDR3 coding DNA: TGCGCCAGCAGCCAAAGACTAGCGGGAGCTAAGGAGCAGTACTTC.